The 14 T cell receptor beta chains presented below share a single source sample, sequenced in a study of T cell changes during pregnancy in multiple sclerosis. Sequenced by immunoSEQ multiplex PCR; TCRdb stores in-frame clones only, minus some. The table shows 60,000 to 85,000 clones, with roughly 94% occurring only once. This material consisted of peripheral blood, taken in the third trimester of pregnancy. Receptor source: a female donor with multiple sclerosis, enrolled in a pregnancy study.

V and J are TRBV11-2 and TRBJ2-3, with 12 bases fitting TRBD2. V shed 3 bases, J shed 9 bases, and the junction held 10 bases outside the gene matches. CDR1 and CDR2 from the germline V gene are SGHAT and FQNNGV. The CDR3 is 16 amino acids. In nucleotides, the CDR3 is TGTGCCAGCAGCTTCTTTGGACTAGCGGGGAAGAGGACGCAGTATTTT. This translates into CASSFFGLAGKRTQYF.

The rearrangement joins TRBV10-3 to TRBJ1-4; D ambiguous. CDR1 and CDR2 (germline): ENHRY, SYGVKD. Trimming removed 6 bases from V and 1 base from J, with 3 bases in between. The CDR3 consists of 12 residues. The CDR3 DNA reads TGTGCCATCAGCAAAACTAATGAAAAACTGTTTTTT. It is translated as CAISKTNEKLFF.

The chain links TRBV10-3 to TRBJ2-7, with D perhaps matching TRBD1 (5 bases). Germline V CDR1 and CDR2: ENHRY, SYGVKD. This CDR3 spans 14 amino acids. V was cut by 7 bases and J by 4 bases, with 17 bases left in between. Here the CDR3 DNA reads TGTGCCATCAACCCAAGGGGCCCGGTTTACGAGCAGTACTTC. Amino acid sequence: CAINPRGPVYEQYF.

This clone appeared a single time. The chain recombines TRBV5-1 with TRBJ1-6; 7 nucleotides agree with TRBD1. The CDR3 runs to 15 residues. Germline-derived CDR1 and CDR2 are SGHRS and YFSETQ. Trimming cost V 2 bases and J 2 bases; bases outside gene matches: 1. The CDR3 nucleotides read TGCGCCAGCAGCTTAGGACAGGCCTATAATTCACCCCTCCACTTT. This sequence encodes CASSLGQAYNSPLHF. Full variable domain (outside the CDR3, taken from reference TRBV5-1 and TRBJ1-6): KAGVTQTPRYLIKTRGQQVTLSCSPISGHRSVSWYQQTPGQGLQFLFEYFSETQRNKGNFPGRFSGRQFSNSRSEMNVSTLELGDSALYLCASSLGQAYNSPLHFGNGTRLTVT.

The chain has TRBV6-5 and TRBJ1-5; 7 nucleotides line up with TRBD1. Germline V lookup: CDR1 MNHEY, CDR2 SVGAGI. J gave up 7 bases and V 4 bases, and 4 bases lay outside the gene matches. The CDR3 sequence is 13 residues long. The CDR3 sequence is CASSSTGIQPQHF. Written as DNA, the CDR3 is TGTGCCAGCAGTTCGACAGGGATCCAGCCCCAGCATTTT.

In nucleotides, the CDR3 is TGTGCCAGCAGTGAAGTTCTAGGACAGGGGTTGGGAGCTAACTATGGCTACACCTTC. It translates to CASSEVLGQGLGANYGYTF. The chain combines TRBV6-1 with TRBJ1-2; 9 bases match TRBD1. Per germline, CDR1 MNHNS and CDR2 SASEGT. With V trimmed by 1 base and J by 0 bases, 12 bases remained unmatched. There are 19 residues in the CDR3.

This clone was found many times. The chain combines TRBV4-3 with TRBJ2-3; 8 bases align to TRBD2. V lost 0 bases and J lost 2; bases outside the gene matches: 10. The CDR3 is 18 amino acids. Germline V CDR1 and CDR2: LGHNA, YSLEER. The CDR3 coding sequence is TGCGCCAGCAGCCAAGAAGAGACTAGCGCGGAATTCACAGATACGCAGTATTTT. This gives the protein CASSQEETSAEFTDTQYF.

V and J are TRBV11-2 and TRBJ2-7; D ambiguous. The length of the CDR3 is 14 residues. Germline loops: CDR1 SGHAT, CDR2 FQNNGV. Trimming removed 4 bases from V and 0 bases from J, with 10 bases in between. The CDR3 protein is CASSSRSVSYEQYF. DNA of the CDR3: TGTGCCAGCAGCTCCCGGTCCGTCTCCTACGAGCAGTACTTC.

The chain has TRBV25-1 and TRBJ2-3; D remains unclear. V lost 4 bases and J lost 8, with 7 bases in between. The length of the CDR3 is 11 residues. Germline V gene data show CDR1 as MGHDK and CDR2 as SYGVNS. In DNA form, the CDR3 reads TGTGCCAGCAGTGTTTTGAGTACGCAGTATTTT. As protein: CASSVLSTQYF.

This clone was counted once. The rearrangement joins TRBV30 to TRBJ1-5; TRBD1 aligns across 9 bases. CDR1 is GTSNPN and CDR2 is SVGIG in the germline V gene (reference sequence). Trimming cost V 1 base and J 4 bases; bases outside gene matches: 5. The CDR3 length is 15 residues. CDR3: CAWSAGTGPNQPQHF. The CDR3 DNA sequence: TGTGCCTGGAGTGCCGGGACAGGGCCTAATCAGCCCCAGCATTTT.

The chain carries TRBV2 and TRBJ2-5; D perhaps matches TRBD2 (6 bases). Germline CDR1 reads SNHLY; CDR2 reads FYNNEI. There are 13 residues in the CDR3. The V gene lost 7 bases and the J gene lost 1 base, with 10 bases spanning the gap. CDR3 nucleotide sequence: TGTGCCAGCAAAGGCGGGGTCCAAGAGACCCAGTACTTC. This codes for CASKGGVQETQYF.

This clone is medium-sized (0.01 to 0.1%) within its sample. This rearrangement joins TRBV6-1 to TRBJ1-5; TRBD1 aligns across 7 bases. This CDR3 spans 15 amino acids. The junction had 9 bases not matched to a gene; V was cut back by 2 bases and J by 8 bases. Germline CDR1 is MNHNS and CDR2 is SASEGT. CDR3 in amino acids: CASSETGQPSEPQHF. Here the CDR3 DNA reads TGTGCCAGCAGTGAAACGGGACAGCCTTCGGAGCCCCAGCATTTT.

CDR3 in DNA: TGTGCCAGCAGCTCCGGGAGGGGGCTAGCGGGGGGCGATACGCAGTATTTT. Its translation: CASSSGRGLAGGDTQYF. The V gene is TRBV7-2, the J gene TRBJ2-3, with 11 bases lining up with TRBD2. From germline, CDR1 is SGHTA and CDR2 FQGNSA. The junction had 12 bases not matched to a gene; V was cut back by 4 bases and J by 6 bases. The CDR3 has 17 residues.

The rearrangement links TRBV9 to TRBJ1-3, with 8 bases lining up with TRBD1. V trimming: 4 bases; J trimming: 12 bases; junction bases outside the gene matches: 6. The CDR3 has 12 residues. The germline CDR1 and CDR2 sequences are SGDLS and YYNGEE. CDR3 sequence (DNA): TGTGCCAGCAGCACAGGGGGTTTAGGCATATATTTT. It specifies CASSTGGLGIYF. The full variable domain, rest sourced from reference TRBV9 and TRBJ1-3, is DSGVTQTPKHLITATGQRVTLRCSPRSGDLSVYWYQQSLDQGLQFLIQYYNGEERAKGNILERFSAQQFPDLHSELNLSSLELGDSALYFCASSTGGLGIYFGEGSWLTVV.